This TCR beta chain derives from a study of blood T cell repertoires in COVID-19. Sequencing used immunoSEQ multiplex PCR; TCRdb keeps in-frame clones, though not all of them. Of 150,000 to 180,000 clones in the sample, approximately 78% are singletons; the top ten hold under 2%. The sample consisted of peripheral blood. The source is a man older than 75 with acute or convalescent COVID-19.

CDR3 coding DNA: TGTGCCAGCAGTTTACCGACAGGGGATGGGGAAAAACTGTTTTTT. The encoded protein is CASSLPTGDGEKLFF. J is TRBJ1-4 and V is TRBV28; TRBD1 matches 8 bases. The junction had 7 bases not matched to a gene; V was cut back by 2 bases and J by 8 bases. This CDR3 has 15 residues. Looked up from germline, CDR1 is MDHEN and CDR2 is SYDVKM.